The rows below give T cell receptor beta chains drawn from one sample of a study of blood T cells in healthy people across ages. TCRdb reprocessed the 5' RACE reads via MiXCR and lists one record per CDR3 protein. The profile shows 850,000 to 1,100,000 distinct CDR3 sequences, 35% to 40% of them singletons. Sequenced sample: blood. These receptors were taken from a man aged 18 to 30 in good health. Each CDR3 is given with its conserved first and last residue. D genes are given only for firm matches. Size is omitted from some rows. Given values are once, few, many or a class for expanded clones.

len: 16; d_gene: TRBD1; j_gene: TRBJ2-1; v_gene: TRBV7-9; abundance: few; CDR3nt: TGTGCCAGCAGCTTACCCGGACAGGGAAAATACAATGAGCAGTTCTTC; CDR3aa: CASSLPGQGKYNEQFF
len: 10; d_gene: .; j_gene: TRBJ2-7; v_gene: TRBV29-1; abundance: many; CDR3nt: TGCAGCGTTGGGGGTAACGAGCAGTACTTC; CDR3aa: CSVGGNEQYF
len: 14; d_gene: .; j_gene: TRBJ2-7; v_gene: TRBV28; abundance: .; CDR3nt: TGTGCCAGCAGTGCCCAGTCAACCTCCTACGAGCAGTACTTC; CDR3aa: CASSAQSTSYEQYF
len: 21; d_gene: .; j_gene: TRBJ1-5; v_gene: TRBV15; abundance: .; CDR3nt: TGTGCCACCAGCAGAGATGAACTTTTGTCCTGGCAAGGGAAAAGCAATCAGCCCCAGCATTTT; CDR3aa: CATSRDELLSWQGKSNQPQHF
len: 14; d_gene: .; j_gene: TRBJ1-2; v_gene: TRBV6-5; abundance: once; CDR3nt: TGTGTCAGCAGTTACTCGAAGGTCGCCTATGGCTACACCTTC; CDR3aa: CVSSYSKVAYGYTF
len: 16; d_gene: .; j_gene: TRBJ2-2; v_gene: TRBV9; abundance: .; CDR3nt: TGTGCCAGCAGCGTAGCGGGCCACTTGAACACCGGGGAGCTGTTTTTT; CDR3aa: CASSVAGHLNTGELFF
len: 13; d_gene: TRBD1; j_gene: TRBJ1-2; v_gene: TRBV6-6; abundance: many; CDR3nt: TGTGCCACCCGCGACAGGGTCGAATATGGCTACACCTTC; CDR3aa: CATRDRVEYGYTF
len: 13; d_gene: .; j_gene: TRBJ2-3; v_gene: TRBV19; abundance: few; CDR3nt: TGTGCCAGTAGTGTCTCCCGCACAGATACGCAGTATTTT; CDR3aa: CASSVSRTDTQYF
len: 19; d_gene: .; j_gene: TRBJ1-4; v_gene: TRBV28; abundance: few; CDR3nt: TGTGCCAGCAGGACCGACAGGCAATATATTGGGGCAACTAATGAAAAACTGTTTTTT; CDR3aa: CASRTDRQYIGATNEKLFF
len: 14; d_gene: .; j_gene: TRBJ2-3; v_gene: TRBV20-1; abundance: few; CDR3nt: TGCAGTGCCCCGGGATGGGCTAGCACAGATACGCAGTATTTT; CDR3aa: CSAPGWASTDTQYF
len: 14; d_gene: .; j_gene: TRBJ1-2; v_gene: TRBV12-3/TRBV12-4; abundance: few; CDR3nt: TGTGCCAGCAGCAACCGGCCACAGAGCTATGGCTACACCTTC; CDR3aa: CASSNRPQSYGYTF
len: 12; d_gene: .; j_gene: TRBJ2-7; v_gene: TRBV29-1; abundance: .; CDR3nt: TGCAGCGTAGGGGAACAGGGTTACGAGCAGTACTTC; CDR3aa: CSVGEQGYEQYF
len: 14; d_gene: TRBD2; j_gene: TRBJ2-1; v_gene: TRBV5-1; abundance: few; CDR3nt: TGCGCCAGCAGCCTAGCGGGGGGGCGACGTGAGCAGTTCTTC; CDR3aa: CASSLAGGRREQFF
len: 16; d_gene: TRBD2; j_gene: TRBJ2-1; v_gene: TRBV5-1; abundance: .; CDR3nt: TGCGCCAGCCTTCCAGGTCCAGCGGGGGGATACAATGAGCAGTTCTTC; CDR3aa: CASLPGPAGGYNEQFF
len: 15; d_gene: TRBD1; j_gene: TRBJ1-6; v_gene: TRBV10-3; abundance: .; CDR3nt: TGTGCCATCAGTGAGTCGACAGGGGGGAATTCACCCCTCCACTTT; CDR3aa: CAISESTGGNSPLHF
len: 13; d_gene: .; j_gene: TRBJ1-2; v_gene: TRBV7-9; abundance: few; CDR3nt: TGTGCCAGCAGCTCAGAGTCATCCCATGGCTACACCTTC; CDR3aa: CASSSESSHGYTF
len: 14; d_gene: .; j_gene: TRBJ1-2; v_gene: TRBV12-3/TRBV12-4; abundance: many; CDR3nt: TGTGCCAGCAGTTTACGGGTCCGCAACTATGGCTACACCTTC; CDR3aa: CASSLRVRNYGYTF
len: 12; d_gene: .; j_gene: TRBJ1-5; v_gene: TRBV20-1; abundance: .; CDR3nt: TGCAGTGCACTCCAGGGAGGGCAGCCCCAGCATTTT; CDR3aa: CSALQGGQPQHF
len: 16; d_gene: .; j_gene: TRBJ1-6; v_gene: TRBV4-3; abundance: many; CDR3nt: TGCGCCAGCAGCCAGCGAGATAGCTCCTATAATTCACCCCTCCACTTT; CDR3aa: CASSQRDSSYNSPLHF
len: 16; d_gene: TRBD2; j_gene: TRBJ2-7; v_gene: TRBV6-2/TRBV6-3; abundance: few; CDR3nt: TGTGCCAGCAGTTACTCGGTCACTAGCGGCTCCTACGAGCAGTACTTC; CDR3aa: CASSYSVTSGSYEQYF
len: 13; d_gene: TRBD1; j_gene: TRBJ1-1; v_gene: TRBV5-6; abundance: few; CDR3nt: TGTGCCATCTCGAACCAGGGGGAGACTGAAGCTTTCTTT; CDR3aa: CAISNQGETEAFF
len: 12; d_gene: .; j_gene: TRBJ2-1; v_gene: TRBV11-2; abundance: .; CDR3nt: TGTGCCAGCAGCTTAGAGGAAAGGTGGCAGTTCTTC; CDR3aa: CASSLEERWQFF
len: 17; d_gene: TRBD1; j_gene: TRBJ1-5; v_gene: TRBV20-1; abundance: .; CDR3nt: TGCAGTGCCAGAACCTGGGACAGATTCGATAGCAATCAGCCCCAGCATTTT; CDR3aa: CSARTWDRFDSNQPQHF
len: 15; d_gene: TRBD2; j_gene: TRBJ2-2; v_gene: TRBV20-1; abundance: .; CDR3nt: TGCAGTGTGTGGGGGGGACTCGCCTATCCCGGGGAGCTGTTTTTT; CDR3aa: CSVWGGLAYPGELFF
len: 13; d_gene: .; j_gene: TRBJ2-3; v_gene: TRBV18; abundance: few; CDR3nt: TGTGCCAGCTCAGCTGAGTTGTCCGATACGCAGTATTTT; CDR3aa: CASSAELSDTQYF
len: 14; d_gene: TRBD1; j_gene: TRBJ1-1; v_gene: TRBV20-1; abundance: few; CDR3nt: TGCAGTGCTAGGGGGGGACAGGAGAACACTGAAGCTTTCTTT; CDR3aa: CSARGGQENTEAFF
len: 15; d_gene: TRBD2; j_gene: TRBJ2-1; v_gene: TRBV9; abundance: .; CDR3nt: TGTGCCAGCAGCGTAGTCGGGGGAGGGAACAATGAGCAGTTCTTC; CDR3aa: CASSVVGGGNNEQFF
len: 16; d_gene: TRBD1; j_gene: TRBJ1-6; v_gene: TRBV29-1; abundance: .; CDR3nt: TGCAGCGTTGAAGCAAGGACAGGGGAGGGTAATTCACCCCTCCACTTT; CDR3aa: CSVEARTGEGNSPLHF
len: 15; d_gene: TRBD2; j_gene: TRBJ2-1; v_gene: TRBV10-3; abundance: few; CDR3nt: TGTGCCATCAGTGAGCTTAGCGGGGGTAACAATGAGCAGTTCTTC; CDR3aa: CAISELSGGNNEQFF
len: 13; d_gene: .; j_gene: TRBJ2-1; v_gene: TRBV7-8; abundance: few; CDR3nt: TGTGCCAGCAGCCAGAGTCGGCGCAATGAGCAGTTCTTC; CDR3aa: CASSQSRRNEQFF
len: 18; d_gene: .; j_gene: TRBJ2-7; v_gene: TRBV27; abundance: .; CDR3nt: TGTGCCAGCAGTTCCCTTCAAACCCGGAGGTCAACAGGGCTCGAGCAGTACTTC; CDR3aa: CASSSLQTRRSTGLEQYF
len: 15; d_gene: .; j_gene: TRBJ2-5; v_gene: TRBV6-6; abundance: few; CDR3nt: TGTGCCAGCAGTTACTCGTTACAGATCCAAGAGACCCAGTACTTC; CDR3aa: CASSYSLQIQETQYF
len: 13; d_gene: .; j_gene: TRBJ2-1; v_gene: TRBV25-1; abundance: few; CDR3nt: TGTGCCAGCAGTGGGGGTGAGTTGGCGAGGCAGTTCTTC; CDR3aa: CASSGGELARQFF
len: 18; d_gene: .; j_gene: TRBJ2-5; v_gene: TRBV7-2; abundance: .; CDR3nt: TGTGCCAGCAGCTCCCAACCGCCGGGACATATAGGCCAAGAGACCCAGTACTTC; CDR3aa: CASSSQPPGHIGQETQYF
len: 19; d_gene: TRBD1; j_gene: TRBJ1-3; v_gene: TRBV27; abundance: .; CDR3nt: TGTGCCAGCAGTCCAAGGGGGCACATCGAAGGGTACTCTGGAAACACCATATATTTT; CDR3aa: CASSPRGHIEGYSGNTIYF
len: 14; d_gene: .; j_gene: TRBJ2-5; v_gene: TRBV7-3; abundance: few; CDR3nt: TGTGCCAGCAGCTTATCAACGGCCGGAGAGACCCAGTACTTC; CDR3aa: CASSLSTAGETQYF
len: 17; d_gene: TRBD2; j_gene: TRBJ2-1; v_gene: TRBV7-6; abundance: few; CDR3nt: TGTGCCAGCAGCTTAGTAAACCCGAGCGGGGGGGCCTATGAGCAGTTCTTC; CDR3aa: CASSLVNPSGGAYEQFF
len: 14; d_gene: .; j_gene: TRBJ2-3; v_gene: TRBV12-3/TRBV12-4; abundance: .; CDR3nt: TGTGCCACCCAATGGGGTTTTGGGGAAGATACGCAGTATTTT; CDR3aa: CATQWGFGEDTQYF
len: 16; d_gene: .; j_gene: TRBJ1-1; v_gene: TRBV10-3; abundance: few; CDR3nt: TGTGCCATCAGTGGGCAGCCGGGACACCTGAACACTGAAGCTTTCTTT; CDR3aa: CAISGQPGHLNTEAFF
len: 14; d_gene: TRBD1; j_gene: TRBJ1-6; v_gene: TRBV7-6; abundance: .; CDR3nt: TGTGCCAGCAGCTCGGGACAGGGGGGCTCACCCCTCCACTTT; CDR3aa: CASSSGQGGSPLHF
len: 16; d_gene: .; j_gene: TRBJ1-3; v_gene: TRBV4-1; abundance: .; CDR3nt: TGCGCCAGCAGCCCAAGACAGTTTAGCTCTGGAAACACCATATATTTT; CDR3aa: CASSPRQFSSGNTIYF
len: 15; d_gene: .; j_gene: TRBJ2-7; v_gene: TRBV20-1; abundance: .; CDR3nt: TGCAGTGCCAGGATTAGGGGGATGGGATACAATGAGCAGTACTTC; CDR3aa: CSARIRGMGYNEQYF
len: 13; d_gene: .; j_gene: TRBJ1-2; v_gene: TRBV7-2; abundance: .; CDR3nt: TGTGCCAGCAGCTTAAGGGGGGTGGATGGCTACACCTTC; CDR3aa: CASSLRGVDGYTF
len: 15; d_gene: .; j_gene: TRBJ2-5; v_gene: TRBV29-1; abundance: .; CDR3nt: TGCAGCGTTGGTGGCCGAGGGGGGCAGGGTGGGACCCAGTACTTC; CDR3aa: CSVGGRGGQGGTQYF
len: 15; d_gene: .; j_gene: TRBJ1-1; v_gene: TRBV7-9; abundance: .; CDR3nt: TGTGCCAGCAGCTCTGAGGGACGGTCGAACACTGAAGCTTTCTTT; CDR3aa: CASSSEGRSNTEAFF
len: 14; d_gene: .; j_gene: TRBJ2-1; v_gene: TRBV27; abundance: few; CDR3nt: TGTGCCAGCAGTTTATCGGGGACCACTAATGAGCAGTTCTTC; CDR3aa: CASSLSGTTNEQFF
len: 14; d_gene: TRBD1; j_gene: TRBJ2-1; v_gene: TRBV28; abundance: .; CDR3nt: TGTGCCAGCATGGAGACAGGGGGCTACAATGAGCAGTTCTTC; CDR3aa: CASMETGGYNEQFF
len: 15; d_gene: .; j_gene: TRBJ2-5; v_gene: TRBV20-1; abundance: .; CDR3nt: TGCAGTGCCCGAAGATCCGGGGGAAGACAAGAGACCCAGTACTTC; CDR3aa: CSARRSGGRQETQYF
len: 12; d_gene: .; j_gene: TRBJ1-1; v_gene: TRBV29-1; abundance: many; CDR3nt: TGCAGCGTTGCTTGGGGGGGCACTGAAGCTTTCTTT; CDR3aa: CSVAWGGTEAFF
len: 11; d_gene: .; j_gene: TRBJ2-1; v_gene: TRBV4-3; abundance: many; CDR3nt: TGTGCCAGCAGCCAAGACAATGAGCAGTTCTTC; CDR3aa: CASSQDNEQFF
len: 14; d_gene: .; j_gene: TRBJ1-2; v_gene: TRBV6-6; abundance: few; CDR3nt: TGTGCCAGCAGTTACTCGGCAGAAAACTATGGCTACACCTTC; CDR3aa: CASSYSAENYGYTF
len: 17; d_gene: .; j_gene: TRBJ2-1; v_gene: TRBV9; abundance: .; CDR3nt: TGTGCCAGCAGCGTAGCTACTAGTCGGGGCTCCTACAATGAGCAGTTCTTC; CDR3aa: CASSVATSRGSYNEQFF
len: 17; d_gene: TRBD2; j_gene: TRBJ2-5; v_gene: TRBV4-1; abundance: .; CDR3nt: TGCGCCAGCAGCCAAGAATTGGCGGGGGGGCTACAAGAGACCCAGTACTTC; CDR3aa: CASSQELAGGLQETQYF
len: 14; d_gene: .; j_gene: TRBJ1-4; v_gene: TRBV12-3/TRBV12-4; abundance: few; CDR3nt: TGTGCCAGCACCGAGGGGGGCCTAAATGAAAAACTGTTTTTT; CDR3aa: CASTEGGLNEKLFF
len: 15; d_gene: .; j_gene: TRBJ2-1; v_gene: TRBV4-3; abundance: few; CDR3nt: TGCGCCAGCAGCCCGCTGATAGCGGAGTACAATGAGCAGTTCTTC; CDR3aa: CASSPLIAEYNEQFF